This T cell receptor (beta chain) was recorded in a study of blood T cells in healthy people across ages. The use of a sample-barcoded 5' primer and a J-beta primer mix characterized a second PCR of roughly 6 to 11 cycles. Paired-end reads containing CDR3 totaled no fewer than 3 million for each sample. Each CDR3 protein gets one entry after TCRdb re-called the 5' RACE reads with MiXCR. The sample holds 730,000 or so distinct CDR3 sequences; over 40% are singletons and the top ten take about 32%. Germline V lookup: CDR1 MNHNS, CDR2 SASEGT. The V end lost 8 bases, the J end lost 4 bases, and 9 bases lay between the germline ends. This CDR3 comprises 12 residues. Comment on this clonotype: Its matching antigen is unknown.

Notes on the study in general: It was not possible, with unsorted PBMCs, to conclusively compare naive and antigen-experienced cells. The percentage of naive T cells correlated strongly with TCR beta diversity.

Roughly 10 milliliters was the volume of peripheral blood drawn from each donor. Sequenced: blood. The clonotype originates from an older man in good health. The V gene is TRBV6-1, the J gene TRBJ1-5; D gene unclear. The CDR3: CASAARNQPQHF. CDR3 nucleotide sequence: TGTGCCAGCGCCGCGAGAAATCAGCCCCAGCATTTT.